This TCR beta chain was obtained from a study of blood T cell repertoires in COVID-19. Study at large: Material from acute and convalescent COVID-19 was sourced from the United States, Italy and Spain. PBMCs, B-cell-depleted T cells, or T cells provided the cDNA or gDNA that made up the material.

This clone was recorded only once. Source study methods: Using reference gene primer amplification, nucleated cell counts were estimated. Clones were sequenced by immunoSEQ multiplex PCR, and TCRdb holds only the in-frame ones, with some missing. That table gives V, J and clone size, and the DNA gave D and trimming. The sample has about 82,000 clones; about 83% are singletons. After removal of 5 bases from V and 5 bases from J, the junction contained 11 bases not matched to a gene. Germline-derived CDR1 and CDR2 are LGHNT and FRNRAP. The CDR3 totals 16 residues. The J gene is TRBJ2-1, the V gene TRBV12-5; TRBD1 matches 8 bases. The sample was peripheral blood. The TCR sequence derives from a woman aged 60-75 years with acute or convalescent COVID-19. The CDR3 sequence: CASGLGQGGQDNEQFF. The CDR3 bases are TGTGCTAGTGGTCTCGGACAGGGAGGCCAGGACAATGAGCAGTTCTTC.